This T cell receptor beta chain is from a study of T cell responses to AZD1222 COVID-19 vaccine. Study background: Second-dose schedules of about 4 or about 12 weeks were combined.

Between the trimmed V and J ends, which lost 1 base and 2 bases, there was a span of 8 bases. The CDR3 is 14 residues long. Germline-derived CDR1 and CDR2 are SEHNR and FQNEAQ (reference sequence). Libraries were prepared by immunoSEQ multiplex PCR; TCRdb keeps only in-frame clonotypes and omits some of them. The table shows roughly 96,000 clones, with approximately 87% occurring only once. Points on this clone: Its antigen is undetermined.

Notes on the study in general: Unmutated variant regions are reportedly targeted by nearly half of spike-specific TCRs. Donors were chiefly white British, with a greater number of females, and clonal diversity was perhaps underestimated. Two doses of AZD1222 preceded a rise in Spike-specific TCR breadth and depth.

This chain connects TRBV7-9 to TRBJ1-2, with D hard to call. The sample in question was peripheral blood, obtained on day 0 of AZD1222 vaccination. This TCR derives from an adult in good health. CDR3 nucleotides: TGTGCCAGCAGCTTAGGGCTCAAAAACTATGGCTACACCTTC. This translates into CASSLGLKNYGYTF.